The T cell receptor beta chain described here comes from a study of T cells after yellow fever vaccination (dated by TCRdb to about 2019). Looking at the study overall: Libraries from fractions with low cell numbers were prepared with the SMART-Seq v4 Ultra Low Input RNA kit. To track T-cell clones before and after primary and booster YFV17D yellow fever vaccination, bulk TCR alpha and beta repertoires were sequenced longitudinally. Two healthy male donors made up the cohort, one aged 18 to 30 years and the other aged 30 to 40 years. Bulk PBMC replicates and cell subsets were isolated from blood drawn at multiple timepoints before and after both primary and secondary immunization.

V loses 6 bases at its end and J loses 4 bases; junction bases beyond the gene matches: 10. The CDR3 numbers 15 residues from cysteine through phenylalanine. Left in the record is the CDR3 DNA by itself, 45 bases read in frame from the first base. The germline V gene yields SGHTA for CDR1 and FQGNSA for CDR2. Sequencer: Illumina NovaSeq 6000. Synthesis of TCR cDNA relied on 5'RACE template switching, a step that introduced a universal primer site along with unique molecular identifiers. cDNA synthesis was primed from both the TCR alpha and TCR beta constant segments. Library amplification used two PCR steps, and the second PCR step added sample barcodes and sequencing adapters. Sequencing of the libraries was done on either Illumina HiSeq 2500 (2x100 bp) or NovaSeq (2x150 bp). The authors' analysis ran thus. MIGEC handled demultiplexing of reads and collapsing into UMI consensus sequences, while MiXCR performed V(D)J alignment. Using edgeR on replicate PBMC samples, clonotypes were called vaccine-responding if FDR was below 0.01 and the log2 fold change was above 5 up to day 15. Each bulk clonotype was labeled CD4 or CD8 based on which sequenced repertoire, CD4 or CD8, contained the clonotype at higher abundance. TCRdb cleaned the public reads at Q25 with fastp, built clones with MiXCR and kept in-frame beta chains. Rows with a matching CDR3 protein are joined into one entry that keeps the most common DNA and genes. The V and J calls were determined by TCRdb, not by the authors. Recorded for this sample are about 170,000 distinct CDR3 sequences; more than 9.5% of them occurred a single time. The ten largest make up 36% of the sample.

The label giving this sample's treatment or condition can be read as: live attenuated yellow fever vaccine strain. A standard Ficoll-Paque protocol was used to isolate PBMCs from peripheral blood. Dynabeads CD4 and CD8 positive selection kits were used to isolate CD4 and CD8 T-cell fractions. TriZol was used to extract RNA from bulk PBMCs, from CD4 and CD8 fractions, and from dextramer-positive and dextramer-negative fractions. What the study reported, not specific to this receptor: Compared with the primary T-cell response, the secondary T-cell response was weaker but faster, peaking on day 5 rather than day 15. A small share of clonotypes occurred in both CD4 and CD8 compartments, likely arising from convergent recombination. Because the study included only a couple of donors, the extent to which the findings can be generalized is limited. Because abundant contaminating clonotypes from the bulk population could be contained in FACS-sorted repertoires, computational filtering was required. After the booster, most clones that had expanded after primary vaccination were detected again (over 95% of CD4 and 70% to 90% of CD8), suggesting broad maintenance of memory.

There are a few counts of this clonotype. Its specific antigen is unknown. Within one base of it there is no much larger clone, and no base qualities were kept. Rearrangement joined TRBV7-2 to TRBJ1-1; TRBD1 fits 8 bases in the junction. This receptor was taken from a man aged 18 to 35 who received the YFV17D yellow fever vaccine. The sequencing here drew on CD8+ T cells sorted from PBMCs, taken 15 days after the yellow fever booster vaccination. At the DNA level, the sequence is TGTGCCAGCAGGAGAGAGACAGGGGTTGGCACTGAAGCTTTCTTT. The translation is CASRRETGVGTEAFF.